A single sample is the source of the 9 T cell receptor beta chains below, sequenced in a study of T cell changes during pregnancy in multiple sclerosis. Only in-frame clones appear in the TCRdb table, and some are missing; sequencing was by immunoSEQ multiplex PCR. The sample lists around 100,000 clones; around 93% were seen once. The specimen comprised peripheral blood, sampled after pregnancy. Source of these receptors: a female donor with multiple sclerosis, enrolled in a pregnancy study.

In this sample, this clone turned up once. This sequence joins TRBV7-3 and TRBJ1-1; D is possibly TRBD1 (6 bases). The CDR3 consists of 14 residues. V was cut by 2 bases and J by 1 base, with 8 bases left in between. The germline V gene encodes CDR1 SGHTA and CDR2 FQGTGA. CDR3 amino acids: CASSLLGQNTEAFF. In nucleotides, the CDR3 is TGTGCCAGCAGCTTACTGGGACAGAACACTGAAGCTTTCTTT.

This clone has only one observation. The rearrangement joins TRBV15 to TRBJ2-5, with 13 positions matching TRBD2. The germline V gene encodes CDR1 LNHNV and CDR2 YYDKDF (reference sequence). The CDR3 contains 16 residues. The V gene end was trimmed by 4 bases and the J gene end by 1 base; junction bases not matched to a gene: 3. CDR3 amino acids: CATSTRTSGGQETQYF. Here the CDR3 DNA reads TGTGCCACCAGCACCAGGACTAGCGGGGGCCAAGAGACCCAGTACTTC.

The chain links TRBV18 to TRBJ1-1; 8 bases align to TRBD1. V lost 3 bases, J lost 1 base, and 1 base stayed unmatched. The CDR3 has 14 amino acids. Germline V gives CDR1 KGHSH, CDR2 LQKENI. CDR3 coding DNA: TGTGCCAGCTCACCTGACAGGGGGAACACTGAAGCTTTCTTT. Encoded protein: CASSPDRGNTEAFF.

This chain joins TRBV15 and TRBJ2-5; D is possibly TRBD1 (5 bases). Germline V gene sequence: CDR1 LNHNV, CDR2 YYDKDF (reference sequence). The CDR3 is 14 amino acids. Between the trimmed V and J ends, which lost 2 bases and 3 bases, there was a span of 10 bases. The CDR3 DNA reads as TGTGCCACCAGCAGACCAGGGATGAAAGAGACCCAGTACTTC. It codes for CATSRPGMKETQYF.

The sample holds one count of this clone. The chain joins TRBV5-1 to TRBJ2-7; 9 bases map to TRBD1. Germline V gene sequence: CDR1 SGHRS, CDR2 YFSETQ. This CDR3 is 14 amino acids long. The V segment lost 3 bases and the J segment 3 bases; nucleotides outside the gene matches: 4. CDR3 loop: CASSSGQGFYEQYF. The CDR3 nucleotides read TGCGCCAGCAGCTCGGGACAGGGCTTCTACGAGCAGTACTTC.

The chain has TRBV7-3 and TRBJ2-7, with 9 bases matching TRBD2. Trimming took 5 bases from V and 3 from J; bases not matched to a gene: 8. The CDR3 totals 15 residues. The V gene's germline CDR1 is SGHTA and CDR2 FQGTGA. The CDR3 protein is CASSPRWREGYEQYF. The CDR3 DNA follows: TGTGCCAGCAGCCCCCGATGGCGGGAGGGCTACGAGCAGTACTTC. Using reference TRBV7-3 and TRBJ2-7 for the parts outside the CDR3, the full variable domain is GAGVSQTPSNKVTEKGKYVELRCDPISGHTALYWYRQSLGQGPEFLIYFQGTGAADDSGLPNDRFFAVRPEGSVSTLKIQRTERGDSAVYLCASSPRWREGYEQYFGPGTRLTVT.

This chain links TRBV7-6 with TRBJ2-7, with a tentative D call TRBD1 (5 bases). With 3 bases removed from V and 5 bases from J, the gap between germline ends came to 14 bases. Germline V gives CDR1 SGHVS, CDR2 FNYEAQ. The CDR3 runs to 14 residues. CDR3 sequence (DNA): TGTGCCAGCAGCTTGGACATAGGTCCTAACGAGCAGTACTTC. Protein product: CASSLDIGPNEQYF.

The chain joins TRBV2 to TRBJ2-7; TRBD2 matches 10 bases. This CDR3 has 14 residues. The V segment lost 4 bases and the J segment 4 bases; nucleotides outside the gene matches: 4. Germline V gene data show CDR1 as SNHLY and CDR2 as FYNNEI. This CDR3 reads CASSGLAGDYEQYF. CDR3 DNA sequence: TGTGCCAGCAGTGGGCTAGCGGGAGATTACGAGCAGTACTTC.

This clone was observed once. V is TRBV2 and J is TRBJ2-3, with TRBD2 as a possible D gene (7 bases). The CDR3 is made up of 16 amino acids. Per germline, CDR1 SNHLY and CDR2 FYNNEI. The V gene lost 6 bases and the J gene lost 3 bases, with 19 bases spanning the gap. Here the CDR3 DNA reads TGTGCCAGCAGGCGGACCCCCCGGGGGGCAACAGATACGCAGTATTTT. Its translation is CASRRTPRGATDTQYF.